The present TCR beta chain was sequenced within a study of identical twins (dated by TCRdb to 2016 to 2018). Turning to the overall study: To test whether fetal clonotypes persist, the study used deep sequencing on TCR alpha and beta repertoires from monozygotic twins, unrelated adults of various ages, and cord blood. To rule out contamination, replicate twin experiments were performed at different times with different library preparation protocols.

Library prep was done by 5' RACE. Sequencing relied on an Illumina HiSeq 2000. A universal primer binding site was added through template switching, and the final cDNA carried a unique molecular identifier so that TCR cDNA molecules could be counted accurately. Specific primers in the conserved constant-segment region were used to synthesize first-strand cDNA for TCR alpha and beta chains. To control for contamination, every cDNA library carried two barcodes: a SMART-Mk sample barcode plus Illumina barcodes. TruSeq adapter sequences, together with Illumina sample barcodes, were added in two successive PCR steps. The Illumina HiSeq platform was used with custom primers to sequence TCR alpha and beta cDNA libraries. On the study's bioinformatics: Raw reads were processed with MiGEC to extract unique molecular identifiers, and MiXCR was used to determine CDR3 positions. For each individual, recombination models were inferred using an EM algorithm with the repgenHMM and IGoR tools. Shared clonotypes were analyzed with the tcR package in R, and sharing was normalized by the product of cloneset sizes. To study raw recombination free of thymic and clonal selection effects, out-of-frame nonproductive sequences were analyzed. TCRdb itself trimmed the public reads at Q25 with fastp, ran MiXCR and retained productive beta chains. All rows with the same CDR3 protein become a single entry with the most common DNA and genes. TCRdb's processing, not the authors' own work, is the source of the V and J calls. Present in this sample are about 810,000 distinct CDR3 sequences, approximately 13% of which were seen just once. The ten most abundant clones make up around 1.6% of the sample.

Every donor was a healthy Caucasian. The twin cohort consisted of three pairs of female monozygotic twins, all aged roughly 18 to 30 years. The RNA used for TCR libraries was isolated from peripheral blood mononuclear cells. The investigation overall reported the following: Because the same donors could not be followed over many years, conclusions were based on cross-sectional statistical analysis. Out-of-frame TCR alpha sharing in monozygotic twins was systematically underestimated by recombination models, whereas sharing between unrelated individuals was in agreement with the recombination models. Abundant cord blood beta clonotypes carried fewer insertions; young adult naive repertoires showed a weaker similar trend, while memory repertoires showed none. A weaker excess of twin sharing was found in beta out-of-frame sequences because the signal-to-noise ratio was lowered by fewer shared sequences. Compared with coincidental sharing between unrelated individuals, out-of-frame TCR alpha sequences shared between twins showed an excess of sequences with low generation probability. Zero-insertion analyses could be partly confounded by invariant T cells such as MAIT and iNKT, though diverse VJ usage argued against such confounding for most clonotypes.

After removal of 0 bases from V and 9 bases from J, the junction retains 14 bases not matched to a gene. Inclusive of the bounding cysteine and phenylalanine, the CDR3 is 19 residues long. Solely the CDR3 DNA is kept, with 57 bases framed from the first base. CDR1 and CDR2 are drawn from the germline V gene: MGHRA, YSYEKL. As to this clonotype: This receptor's antigen is unknown. No base-level quality is on record; no much larger clone is a single base apart.

The sample was also reused in another study, on yellow fever vaccine responses in identical twins. As the second paper documents: According to the authors, the vaccine-induced T cell response in identical twins seemed to be partly convergent and partly specific to each individual. Focusing on identical twins, the study followed the T cell clones that responded to the vaccine, and did so with precision.

The rearrangement joined TRBV4-1 to TRBJ2-1, with TRBD2 identical over 13 junction bases. The sequence was obtained from a woman aged 18 to 35 in good health. Source material: PBMCs. The DNA sequence is given as TGCGCCAGCAGCCAAGATCGCGTGACTAGCGGGGGGTTGTGGGGTGAGCAGTTCTTC. Its translation reads: CASSQDRVTSGGLWGEQFF.